The present TCR beta chain was sequenced within a study of beta chain features in type 1 diabetes. About the study: Patients and healthy donors were similar in age, gender and cell yields.

The isolated RNA, all of it, was reverse transcribed, so expressed TCRB transcripts were what got sequenced. Assay used: immunoSEQ multiplex PCR; TCRdb lists only in-frame clones, some missing. The data show 250,000 to 350,000 clones, about 13% seen once. There are 14 residues in the CDR3. Germline CDR1 and CDR2: PRHDT and FYEKMQ (reference sequence). V gave up 4 bases and J gave up 4 bases, with 13 bases separating them. Concerning this clone: Its antigen is unidentified.

Sorting with CD45RO/CCR7/CD25/CD127/CD95/CD27 yielded naive, central memory, regulatory and stem-like memory CD4+ cells. Whole-study results and caveats: All four CD4+ subsets of Type 1 diabetes patients contained TCRB CDR3s that were moderately but significantly shorter.

This receptor was obtained from a man aged 30-40 years with type 1 diabetes. The source material was naive CD4+ T cells from blood. The chain combines TRBV13 with TRBJ1-1; weak D call: TRBD1 (5 bases). CDR3 in amino acids: CASSSPGMFTEAFF. In nucleotides, the CDR3 is TGTGCCAGCAGCTCCCCAGGGATGTTCACTGAAGCTTTCTTT. Supplemented by reference TRBV13 and TRBJ1-1, the full variable domain reads AAGVIQSPRHLIKEKRETATLKCYPIPRHDTVYWYQQGPGQDPQFLISFYEKMQSDKGSIPDRFSAQQFSDYHSELNMSSLELGDSALYFCASSSPGMFTEAFFGQGTRLTVV.